The T cell receptor beta chain under discussion was sequenced for a study of blood T cell repertoires in COVID-19. Background on the study: COVID-19 samples, acute and convalescent, were from the United States, Italy and Spain. T cells, B-cell-depleted T cells, or PBMCs supplied cDNA or gDNA.

There are 14 residues in the CDR3. With 5 bases clipped from V and 6 bases from J, the junction kept 7 bases outside the gene matches. Per germline, CDR1 MNHNS and CDR2 SASEGT. How the authors handled the data: Estimation of nucleated cell counts relied on the amplification of reference gene primers. Clones were read by immunoSEQ multiplex PCR, and TCRdb kept only the in-frame ones, dropping some. The V and J calls and clone size are taken from that table; D and trimming were inferred from the DNA. The profile shows roughly 130,000 clones, around 85% of them singletons. The specimen sequenced was peripheral blood. The gene calls are TRBV6-1 and TRBJ1-1, with 9 positions matching TRBD1. This TCR was recovered from a woman aged 50 to 60 with acute or convalescent COVID-19. CDR3 in DNA: TGTGCCAGCAGTCAAACCGGGACAGGGTCTGAAGCTTTCTTT. Amino acids: CASSQTGTGSEAFF.